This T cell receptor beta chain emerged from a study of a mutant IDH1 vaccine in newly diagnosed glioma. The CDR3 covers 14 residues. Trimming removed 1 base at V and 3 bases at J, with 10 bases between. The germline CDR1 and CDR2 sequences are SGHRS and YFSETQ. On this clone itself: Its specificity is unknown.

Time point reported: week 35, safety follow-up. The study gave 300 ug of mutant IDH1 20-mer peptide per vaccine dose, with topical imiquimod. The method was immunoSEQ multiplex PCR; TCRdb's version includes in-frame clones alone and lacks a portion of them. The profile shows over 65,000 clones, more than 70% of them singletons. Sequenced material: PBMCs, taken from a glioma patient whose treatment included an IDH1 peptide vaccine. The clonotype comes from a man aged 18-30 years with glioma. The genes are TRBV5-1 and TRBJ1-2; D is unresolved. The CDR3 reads CASSLTVGDYGYTF. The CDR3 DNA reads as TGCGCCAGCAGCTTGACAGTTGGTGACTATGGCTACACCTTC.